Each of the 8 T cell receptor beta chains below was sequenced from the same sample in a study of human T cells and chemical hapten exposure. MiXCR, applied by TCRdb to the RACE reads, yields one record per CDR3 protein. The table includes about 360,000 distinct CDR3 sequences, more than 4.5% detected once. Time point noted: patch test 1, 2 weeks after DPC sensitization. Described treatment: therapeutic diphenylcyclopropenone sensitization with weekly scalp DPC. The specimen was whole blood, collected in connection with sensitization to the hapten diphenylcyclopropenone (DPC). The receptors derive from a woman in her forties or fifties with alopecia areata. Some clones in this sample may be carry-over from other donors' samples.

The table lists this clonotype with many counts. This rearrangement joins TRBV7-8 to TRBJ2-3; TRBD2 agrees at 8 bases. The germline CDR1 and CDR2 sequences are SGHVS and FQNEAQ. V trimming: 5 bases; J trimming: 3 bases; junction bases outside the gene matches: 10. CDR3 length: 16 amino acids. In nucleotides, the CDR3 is TGTGCCAGCAGCCGTGACACGGGGGGGTGGACAGATACGCAGTATTTT. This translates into CASSRDTGGWTDTQYF.

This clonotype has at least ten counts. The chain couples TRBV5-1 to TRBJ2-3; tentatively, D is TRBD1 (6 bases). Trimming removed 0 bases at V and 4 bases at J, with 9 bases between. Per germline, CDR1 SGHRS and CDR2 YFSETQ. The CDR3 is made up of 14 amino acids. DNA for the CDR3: TGCGCCAGCAGCTTGGGGGGGCTGGCAGATACGCAGTATTTT. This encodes CASSLGGLADTQYF.

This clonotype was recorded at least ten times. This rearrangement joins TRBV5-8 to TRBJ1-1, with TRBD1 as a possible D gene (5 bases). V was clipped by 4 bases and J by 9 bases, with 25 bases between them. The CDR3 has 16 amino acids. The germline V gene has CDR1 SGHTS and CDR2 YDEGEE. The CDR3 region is CASSGGTRVPYLKAFF. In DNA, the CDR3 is TGTGCCAGCAGCGGCGGGACGAGGGTCCCATATCTCAAAGCTTTCTTT.

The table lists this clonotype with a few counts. CDR3 sequence (DNA): TGCAGTGCTGCCTGGTCAGTTCTGGGGGATGAGCAGTTCTTC. Translated: CSAAWSVLGDEQFF. The V call is TRBV20-1, the J call TRBJ2-1, with D perhaps matching TRBD1 or TRBD2 (5 bases each). CDR1 is DFQATT, CDR2 SNEGSKA, per germline (reference sequence). Trimming took off 5 bases at V and 8 bases at J, with 19 bases between the two ends. The CDR3 runs 14 residues.

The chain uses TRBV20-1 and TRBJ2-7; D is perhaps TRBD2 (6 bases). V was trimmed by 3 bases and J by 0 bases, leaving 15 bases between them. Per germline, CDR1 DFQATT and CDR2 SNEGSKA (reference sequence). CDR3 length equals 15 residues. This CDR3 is CSASYRGLSSYEQYF. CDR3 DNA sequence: TGCAGTGCTAGCTACCGGGGACTGAGCTCCTACGAGCAGTACTTC.

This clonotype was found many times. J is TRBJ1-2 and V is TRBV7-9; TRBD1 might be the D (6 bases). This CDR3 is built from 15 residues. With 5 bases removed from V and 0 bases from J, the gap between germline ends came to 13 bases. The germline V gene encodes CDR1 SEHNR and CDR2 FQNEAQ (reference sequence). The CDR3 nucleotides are TGTGCCAGCAGCGCTATGGACAGCGCTAACTATGGCTACACCTTC. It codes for CASSAMDSANYGYTF.

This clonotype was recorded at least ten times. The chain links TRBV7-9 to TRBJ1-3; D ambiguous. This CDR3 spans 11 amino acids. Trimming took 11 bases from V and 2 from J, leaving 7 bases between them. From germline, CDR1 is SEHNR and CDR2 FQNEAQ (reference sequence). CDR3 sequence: CALRAGNTIYF. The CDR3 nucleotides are TGTGCCCTACGCGCTGGAAACACCATATATTTT.

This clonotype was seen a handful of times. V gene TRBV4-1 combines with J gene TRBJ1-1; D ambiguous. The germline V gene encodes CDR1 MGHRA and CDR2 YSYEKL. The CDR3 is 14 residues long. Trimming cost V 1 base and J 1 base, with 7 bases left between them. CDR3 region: CASSQGEANTEAFF. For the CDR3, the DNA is TGCGCCAGCAGCCAAGGGGAAGCGAACACTGAAGCTTTCTTT.